Listed below are T cell receptor beta chains from one sample, sequenced in a study of regulatory T cells in long-lasting Graves disease. TCRdb re-called the multiplex PCR reads through MiXCR, storing one row per CDR3 protein. The sample comprises a few hundred thousand distinct CDR3 sequences, roughly 17% of which are singletons, and 20% to 25% rests with the top ten. These data were likewise used in another study, on T cells in Graves' hyperthyroidism and ophthalmopathy.

Sequenced material: peripheral blood mononuclear cells (PBMCs), taken at new diagnosis, from a patient treated with antithyroid drugs. Receptor source: a woman aged 18-29 years with Graves disease. CDR3s include the opening cysteine and the closing phenylalanine or tryptophan. Each record gives: D gene, J gene, clone size, V gene, CDR3 protein, CDR3 DNA. The D gene is left open where the match is weak. Clone sizes are given selectively: once, few, many, or a class where the clone is expanded.

D: .; J: TRBJ2-1; size: many; V: TRBV6-4; CDR3: CASSDGASSYNEQFF; DNA: TGTGCCAGCAGTGACGGGGCCAGCTCCTACAATGAGCAGTTCTTC
D: .; J: TRBJ1-1; size: .; V: TRBV20-1; CDR3: CSAPTAQVSMNTEAFF; DNA: TGCAGTGCTCCGACAGCGCAAGTTAGCATGAACACTGAAGCTTTCTTT
D: .; J: TRBJ2-7; size: .; V: TRBV10-2; CDR3: CASSDGHGRSSYEQYF; DNA: TGCGCCAGCAGTGACGGTCATGGGCGGAGCTCCTACGAGCAGTACTTC
D: TRBD2; J: TRBJ2-2; size: .; V: TRBV6-1; CDR3: CASSAIAGDLGELFF; DNA: TGTGCCAGCAGTGCTATAGCGGGAGACCTCGGGGAGCTGTTTTTT
D: TRBD2; J: TRBJ2-5; size: .; V: TRBV5-1; CDR3: CASSPGLAGYNERFF; DNA: TGCGCCAGCAGCCCTGGACTAGCGGGATACAATGAGCGGTTCTTC
D: .; J: TRBJ1-5; size: .; V: TRBV18; CDR3: CASSPSGGGSNQPQHF; DNA: TGTGCCAGCTCCCCATCCGGGGGAGGAAGCAATCAGCCCCAGCATTTT
D: .; J: TRBJ1-6; size: .; V: TRBV12-3/TRBV12-4; CDR3: CASRWDADSPLHF; DNA: TGTGCCAGCAGGTGGGACGCGGATTCACCCCTCCACTTT
D: .; J: TRBJ1-1; size: many; V: TRBV2; CDR3: CASGGRWDTEAFF; DNA: TGTGCCAGCGGCGGGCGATGGGACACTGAAGCTTTCTTT
D: TRBD2; J: TRBJ2-1; size: many; V: TRBV24-1; CDR3: CATRGSSYNEQFF; DNA: TGTGCCACCCGCGGGAGCTCCTACAATGAGCAGTTCTTC
D: .; J: TRBJ1-1; size: .; V: TRBV5-5; CDR3: CASSWGTAEAFF; DNA: TGTGCCAGCAGCTGGGGGACTGCAGAAGCTTTCTTT
D: .; J: TRBJ2-1; size: many; V: TRBV5-1; CDR3: CASSLHSSGNEQFF; DNA: TGCGCCAGCAGCTTGCACTCGAGTGGGAATGAGCAGTTCTTC
D: TRBD1; J: TRBJ1-5; size: few; V: TRBV20-1; CDR3: CSARQGLEPQHF; DNA: TGCAGTGCTCGACAGGGGTTGGAGCCCCAGCATTTT
D: .; J: TRBJ2-7; size: few; V: TRBV28; CDR3: CASSKGALNPYEQCF; DNA: TGTGCCAGCAGTAAGGGCGCTTTAAACCCCTACGAGCAGTGCTTC
D: TRBD2; J: TRBJ2-1; size: few; V: TRBV7-6; CDR3: CASSFTSGSANEQFF; DNA: TGTGCCAGCAGCTTTACTAGCGGGAGCGCGAATGAGCAGTTCTTC
D: TRBD1; J: TRBJ1-5; size: many; V: TRBV28; CDR3: CASSYRGRGAQHF; DNA: TGTGCCAGCAGCTACAGGGGCCGGGGGGCCCAGCATTTT
D: .; J: TRBJ1-2; size: .; V: TRBV5-1; CDR3: CASRPGLADYGYTF; DNA: TGCGCCAGCAGGCCGGGACTGGCGGACTATGGCTACACCTTC
D: .; J: TRBJ2-7; size: few; V: TRBV13; CDR3: CASSSQMTARYEQYF; DNA: TGTGCCAGCAGCTCCCAGATGACAGCCCGCTACGAGCAGTACTTC
D: .; J: TRBJ2-3; size: many; V: TRBV7-9; CDR3: CASSYRQGDTQYF; DNA: TGTGCCAGCAGCTACCGTCAGGGAGATACGCAGTATTTT
D: .; J: TRBJ1-1; size: few; V: TRBV9; CDR3: CASSSSGGIDTEAFF; DNA: TGTGCCAGCAGCTCTAGTGGGGGAATTGACACTGAAGCTTTCTTT
D: TRBD1; J: TRBJ1-4; size: many; V: TRBV30; CDR3: CAWSPDRAGEKLFF; DNA: TGTGCCTGGAGTCCGGACAGGGCGGGGGAAAAACTGTTTTTT
D: .; J: TRBJ2-3; size: few; V: TRBV5-1; CDR3: CASSITKTSEGAGDTQYF; DNA: TGCGCCAGCAGCATCACCAAGACTAGCGAGGGGGCCGGTGATACGCAGTATTTT
D: .; J: TRBJ2-5; size: many; V: TRBV12-3/TRBV12-4; CDR3: CASAAQETQYF; DNA: TGTGCCAGCGCGGCTCAAGAGACCCAGTACTTC
D: .; J: TRBJ2-3; size: many; V: TRBV20-1; CDR3: CSANFYGSRTDTQYF; DNA: TGCAGTGCTAACTTTTACGGGAGCCGCACAGATACGCAGTATTTT
D: TRBD1; J: TRBJ1-2; size: few; V: TRBV7-9; CDR3: CASTGRTGAEGYTF; DNA: TGTGCCAGCACCGGGAGGACAGGGGCGGAAGGCTACACCTTC
D: .; J: TRBJ2-3; size: many; V: TRBV5-1; CDR3: CASSSTTSGTDTQYF; DNA: TGCGCCAGCAGCTCGACAACCTCTGGCACAGATACGCAGTATTTT
D: .; J: TRBJ2-2; size: many; V: TRBV2; CDR3: CASSYSTGELFF; DNA: TGTGCCAGCAGTTACAGCACCGGGGAGCTGTTTTTT
D: TRBD1; J: TRBJ2-7; size: many; V: TRBV7-8; CDR3: CASSLGGQGFEQYF; DNA: TGTGCCAGCAGCTTAGGGGGACAGGGCTTCGAGCAGTACTTC
D: TRBD1; J: TRBJ1-6; size: many; V: TRBV5-5; CDR3: CASSSQDRGLSPLHF; DNA: TGTGCCAGCAGCTCGCAGGACAGGGGGCTTTCACCCCTCCACTTT
D: TRBD2; J: TRBJ2-7; size: .; V: TRBV20-1; CDR3: CSGASGTYEQYF; DNA: TGCAGTGGGGCTAGCGGGACGTACGAGCAGTACTTC
D: .; J: TRBJ1-1; size: many; V: TRBV3-1; CDR3: CASSRPPGQPNTEAFF; DNA: TGTGCCAGCAGCCGCCCCCCCGGACAGCCGAACACTGAAGCTTTCTTT
D: .; J: TRBJ2-3; size: many; V: TRBV28; CDR3: CASSQPLRTTSPGTDTQYF; DNA: TGTGCCAGCAGCCAACCCCTTAGGACTACTTCGCCCGGCACAGATACGCAGTATTTT
D: .; J: TRBJ1-2; size: many; V: TRBV27; CDR3: CASSLRGRGHGYTF; DNA: TGTGCCAGCAGTTTACGGGGGCGCGGCCATGGCTACACCTTC
D: TRBD1; J: TRBJ2-7; size: many; V: TRBV10-3; CDR3: CAISAGQVVYEQYF; DNA: TGTGCCATCAGTGCGGGACAGGTCGTCTACGAGCAGTACTTC
D: .; J: TRBJ2-5; size: many; V: TRBV2; CDR3: CAGSEAPGALGTQYF; DNA: TGTGCCGGCAGTGAAGCGCCCGGGGCCCTGGGGACCCAGTACTTC
D: TRBD2; J: TRBJ2-3; size: .; V: TRBV6-2/TRBV6-3; CDR3: CASILTSGIVDTQYF; DNA: TGTGCCAGCATTTTGACTAGCGGGATAGTGGATACGCAGTATTTT
D: .; J: TRBJ2-1; size: many; V: TRBV7-8; CDR3: CASSLSPTRQGGYNEQFF; DNA: TGTGCCAGCAGCTTATCGCCGACTCGGCAGGGGGGCTACAATGAGCAGTTCTTC
D: TRBD1; J: TRBJ2-7; size: few; V: TRBV28; CDR3: CASSLVGQGYGEQYF; DNA: TGTGCCAGCAGTTTAGTGGGACAGGGCTATGGCGAGCAGTACTTC
D: TRBD1; J: TRBJ2-1; size: .; V: TRBV6-2/TRBV6-3; CDR3: CASSPIERQGPRGYNEQFF; DNA: TGTGCCAGCAGTCCAATAGAAAGACAGGGCCCCAGGGGGTACAATGAGCAGTTCTTC
D: TRBD2; J: TRBJ2-7; size: many; V: TRBV30; CDR3: CAWSVPGGPFGYEQYF; DNA: TGTGCCTGGAGTGTCCCGGGAGGGCCTTTCGGCTACGAGCAGTACTTC